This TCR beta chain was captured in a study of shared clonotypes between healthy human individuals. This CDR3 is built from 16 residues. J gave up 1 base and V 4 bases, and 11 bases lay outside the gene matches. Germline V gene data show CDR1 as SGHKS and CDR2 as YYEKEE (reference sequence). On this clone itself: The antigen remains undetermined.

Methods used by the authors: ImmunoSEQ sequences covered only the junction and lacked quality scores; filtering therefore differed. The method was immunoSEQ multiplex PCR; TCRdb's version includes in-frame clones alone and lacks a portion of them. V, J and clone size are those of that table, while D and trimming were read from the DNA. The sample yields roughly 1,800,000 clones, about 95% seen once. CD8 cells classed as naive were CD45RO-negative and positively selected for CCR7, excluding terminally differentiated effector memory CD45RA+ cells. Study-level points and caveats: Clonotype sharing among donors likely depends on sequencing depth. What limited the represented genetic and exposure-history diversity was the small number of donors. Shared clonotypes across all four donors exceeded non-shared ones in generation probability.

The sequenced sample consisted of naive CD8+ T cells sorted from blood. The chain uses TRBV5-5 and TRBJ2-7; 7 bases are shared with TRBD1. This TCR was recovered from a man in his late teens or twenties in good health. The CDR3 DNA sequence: TGTGCCAGCAGCAGGCTGGGGACAGCGATATCCTACGAGCAGTACTTC. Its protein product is CASSRLGTAISYEQYF.